The present TCR beta chain was sequenced within a study of blood T cell repertoires in COVID-19 (TCRdb year 2020). A note on the overall study: Samples covering the acute and convalescent phases of COVID-19 were provided by collaborators in the United States, Italy and Spain. Where HLA class I and class II types were available, the types were taken from metadata supplied by the sample provider, not from assay-based typing. The prospective study material was composed of cDNA or gDNA derived from T cells, B-cell-depleted T cells, or PBMCs. Deeply sampled blood TCRbeta repertoires from subjects exposed to, actively infected with, or recovered from COVID-19 were included in the dataset. The sample metadata nearly always contained a de-identified subject ID, COVID-19 status, age in years and sex. Samples came from the ongoing ImmuneRACE study (first 160 participants) plus 1,254 subjects from 6 global collaborators. The repertoires were made available in a free public database intended to serve as a resource for research on the immune response to SARS-CoV-2. What the research found in general, with its limitations: The quantity of clinical and demographic metadata differed by source and by participant and was supplied without curation.

Whole blood was collected in K2EDTA tubes by collaborating institutions according to the institutions' own protocols. For TCRbeta analysis, collaborator samples were shipped as frozen whole blood, as isolated PBMCs, or as DNA extracted from either sample type. With respect to this clone: It lacks a known antigen. Base qualities are missing; no much larger clone stands one base away.

The immunoSEQ Assay, a bias-controlled multiplex PCR, was used to amplify TCRbeta CDR3 regions from genomic DNA. The study's processing was this. Within the assay, amplification of reference gene primers was used to estimate how many nucleated cells each sample contained. Sequence reads were collapsed and filtered to measure the absolute abundance of every unique TCRbeta CDR3 rearrangement. Productive Simpson clonality was computed per sample as the square root of Simpson's diversity index over productive rearrangements. This is the immuneACCESS table as TCRdb keeps it, with only in-frame sequences that have V and J called. A part of the clones is gone; compared with another copy, unresolved V genes explain less than half, and the rest is unexplained. V, J and clone size derive from that table, while D and trimming were established from the DNA sequence. The sample table lists approximately 250,000 clones, approximately 86% of them with a count of one. The top ten clonotypes cover approximately 4% of the sample.

The CDR3, cysteine through phenylalanine, is 14 amino acids long. Only the CDR3 region is kept as DNA, spanning 42 bases read in frame from base 1. CDR1 and CDR2, per the germline V gene, are LGHNT and FRNRAP. Germline trimming amounts to 3 bases on V and 3 bases on J, with 1 as the count of junction bases outside the gene matches. The sample comprised peripheral blood. The V and J genes are TRBV12-5 and TRBJ2-7, with 11 junctional bases fitting TRBD1. This sequence originates from a man between 18 and 29 years old with active or convalescent COVID-19. The CDR3 protein: CASGFGTGGYEQYF. DNA sequence: TGTGCTAGTGGTTTCGGGACAGGGGGCTACGAGCAGTACTTC.